The 23 T cell receptor beta chains given below trace back to one sample, sequenced in a study of T cell changes during pregnancy in multiple sclerosis. TCRdb keeps only in-frame clones here, not all; method: immunoSEQ multiplex PCR. The sample holds 100,000 or so clones; about nine tenths are singletons and the top ten take 0.7% to 0.9%. The material was peripheral blood, obtained in the second trimester of pregnancy. Receptor source: a female donor in good health, enrolled as a control in a pregnancy study.

The chain links TRBV5-5 to TRBJ2-3; 13 bases line up with TRBD2. Germline V lookup: CDR1 SGHKS, CDR2 YYEKEE (reference sequence). The CDR3 runs to 14 residues. J lost 12 bases, V lost 0 bases, and 4 bases had no gene match. The CDR3 region is CASSLGTSGSHQYF. The CDR3 DNA follows: TGTGCCAGCAGCTTGGGGACTAGCGGGAGCCATCAGTATTTT.

This clone was found a few times. The V call is TRBV7-8, the J call TRBJ2-7; 7 bases map to TRBD1. CDR1 is SGHVS and CDR2 is FQNEAQ in the germline V gene. The V gene end was trimmed by 2 bases and the J gene end by 9 bases; junction bases not matched to a gene: 13. The CDR3 runs to 15 residues. The chain's CDR3 is CASSLTRTGSQRQYF. The DNA for the CDR3 is TGTGCCAGCAGCTTAACCAGGACAGGTTCTCAACGGCAGTACTTC.

The CDR3 spells CASSFEGNTEAFF. The CDR3 bases are TGTGCCAGCAGTTTTGAGGGGAACACTGAAGCTTTCTTT. The chain recombines TRBV28 with TRBJ1-1; D gene unclear. V lost 3 bases, J lost 1 base, and 6 bases lay in between. This CDR3 is built from 13 residues. CDR1 MDHEN and CDR2 SYDVKM come from the germline V gene. Full variable domain (outside the CDR3, taken from reference TRBV28 and TRBJ1-1): DVKVTQSSRYLVKRTGEKVFLECVQDMDHENMFWYRQDPGLGLRLIYFSYDVKMKEKGDIPEGYSVSREKKERFSLILESASTNQTSMYLCASSFEGNTEAFFGQGTRLTVV.

The CDR3 reads CASNTGERQPQHF. The CDR3 DNA follows: TGTGCCAGCAACACAGGGGAGAGGCAGCCCCAGCATTTT. The V and J genes are TRBV6-6 and TRBJ1-5; the match to TRBD1 covers 7 bases. Germline trimming cut 7 bases from V and 7 bases from J; bases unmatched to any gene: 7. Germline V gives CDR1 MNHNY, CDR2 SVGAGI (reference sequence). The CDR3 sequence is 13 residues long.

V usage is TRBV13 and J usage is TRBJ2-6; possibly TRBD1 for D (5 bases). This CDR3 region has 15 residues. V lost 1 base and J 4 bases, leaving 8 bases between the germline ends. CDR1 is PRHDT and CDR2 is FYEKMQ in the germline V gene (reference sequence). The DNA of the CDR3 is TGTGCCAGCAGCTTAGTAGGGGCGGGGGCCAACGTCCTGACTTTC. Residues: CASSLVGAGANVLTF.

The genes are TRBV4-3 and TRBJ2-3; no definite D call. V was pared by 1 base and J by 1 base, with 3 bases between. The germline V gene encodes CDR1 LGHNA and CDR2 YSLEER. CDR3 length: 13 residues. CDR3 bases: TGCGCCAGCAGCCAAGTAGGCACAGATACGCAGTATTTT. Its translation is CASSQVGTDTQYF.

The chain joins TRBV14 to TRBJ1-1; no firm D call. There are 13 residues in the CDR3. Germline V gives CDR1 SGHDN, CDR2 FVKESK. V lost 4 bases and J lost 0, with 6 bases in between. The CDR3 DNA follows: TGTGCCAGCAGCCTTAGCTTGAACACTGAAGCTTTCTTT. It codes for CASSLSLNTEAFF.

This sequence joins TRBV4-1 and TRBJ2-7; TRBD2 is a possible D gene (5 bases). This CDR3 spans 14 amino acids. Germline CDR1 is MGHRA and CDR2 is YSYEKL. V gave up 4 bases and J gave up 0 bases, with 10 bases separating them. The CDR3: CASSPVGSSYEQYF. In DNA form, the CDR3 reads TGCGCCAGCAGCCCCGTAGGGAGCTCCTACGAGCAGTACTTC.

V is TRBV11-2 and J is TRBJ1-1; D not resolved. V lost 7 bases, J lost 0 bases, and 18 bases lay in between. CDR3 length equals 16 residues. Germline assignment: CDR1 SGHAT and CDR2 FQNNGV. CDR3 amino acids: CASTSTAVSLNTEAFF. Here the CDR3 DNA reads TGTGCCAGCACCAGTACAGCAGTGAGTTTGAACACTGAAGCTTTCTTT.

The chain couples TRBV7-2 to TRBJ1-1; D may be TRBD1 (6 bases). V was trimmed by 5 bases and J by 5 bases, leaving 12 bases between them. This CDR3 contains 13 residues. Germline-derived CDR1 and CDR2 are SGHTA and FQGNSA. CDR3 DNA sequence: TGTGCCAGCAGCGCTTTAAGGGGGACTGAAGCTTTCTTT. It encodes CASSALRGTEAFF.

The CDR3: CSLRDSLYGYTF. The CDR3 region has the DNA TGCAGCCTCCGGGACAGCCTCTATGGCTACACCTTC. The chain uses TRBV29-1 and TRBJ1-2; 7 bases are a match to TRBD1. Trimming removed 8 bases from V and 4 bases from J; junction bases left unmatched: 7. Germline V gene lookup returns CDR1 SQVTM and CDR2 ANQGSEA. There are 12 residues in the CDR3.

The rearrangement links TRBV6-4 to TRBJ1-1; D unclear. Trimming pared 8 bases from V and 10 bases from J, leaving 17 bases between. CDR1 and CDR2 (germline): MRHNA, SNTAGT. The CDR3 has 12 residues. The chain's CDR3 is CASAAEQSIAFF. The CDR3 DNA reads TGTGCCAGCGCTGCGGAGCAGTCGATAGCTTTCTTT.

V and J are TRBV5-5 and TRBJ1-5, with unresolved D. This CDR3 region has 15 residues. Germline V gene lookup returns CDR1 SGHKS and CDR2 YYEKEE (reference sequence). Trimming stripped 3 bases from V and 3 bases from J, with 13 bases between. The CDR3 loop reads CASSSGPRDNQPQHF. The DNA for the CDR3 is TGTGCCAGCAGCTCCGGGCCGAGGGACAATCAGCCCCAGCATTTT.

The chain carries TRBV4-3 and TRBJ2-6; D is unclear. The germline CDR1 and CDR2 sequences are LGHNA and YSLEER. The CDR3 runs 16 residues. V was cut by 0 bases and J by 1 base, with 7 bases left in between. The CDR3 is CASSQDHGSGANVLTF. The CDR3 DNA reads TGCGCCAGCAGCCAAGATCACGGGTCTGGGGCCAACGTCCTGACTTTC.

CDR3 nucleotide sequence: TGTGCCAGCATCAAACGGGACAGGGAGGAGGGCTACACCTTC. Protein: CASIKRDREEGYTF. The chain has TRBV6-5 and TRBJ1-2, with TRBD1 matching over 9 bases. Germline assignment: CDR1 MNHEY and CDR2 SVGAGI. V dropped 7 bases and J dropped 8; count of bases not matched to a gene: 11. CDR3 length equals 14 residues.

The chain couples TRBV18 to TRBJ1-1, with TRBD1 as a possible D gene (6 bases). Trimming removed 0 bases at V and 8 bases at J, with 10 bases between. The germline V gene encodes CDR1 KGHSH and CDR2 LQKENI. CDR3 length: 13 residues. The CDR3 DNA is TGTGCCAGCTCACCACCGGGGGGGGCGGAAGCTTTCTTT. Protein: CASSPPGGAEAFF.

The V and J genes are TRBV25-1 and TRBJ2-7, with D possibly matching TRBD2 (5 bases). V was trimmed by 4 bases and J by 0 bases, leaving 7 bases between them. This CDR3 spans 13 amino acids. Germline CDR1 reads MGHDK; CDR2 reads SYGVNS. In DNA form, the CDR3 reads TGTGCCAGCAGTGCGGGGAGCTCCTACGAGCAGTACTTC. It specifies CASSAGSSYEQYF.

The rearrangement joins TRBV6-1 to TRBJ1-1; 7 positions agree with TRBD1. CDR1 and CDR2 from the germline V gene are MNHNS and SASEGT. With V trimmed by 4 bases and J by 0 bases, 8 bases remained unmatched. The CDR3 runs to 16 residues. The CDR3, as DNA: TGTGCCAGCAGTGTAGTAGGACAGGCAATGAACACTGAAGCTTTCTTT. Translated, it gives CASSVVGQAMNTEAFF.

J is TRBJ2-5 and V is TRBV7-8, with a possible D match to TRBD1 (5 bases). Trimming pared 1 base from V and 5 bases from J, leaving 20 bases between. The V gene's germline CDR1 is SGHVS and CDR2 FQNEAQ. The CDR3 contains 17 residues. This CDR3 reads CASSLGQGFTFAETQYF. The CDR3 DNA reads TGTGCCAGCAGCTTAGGGCAGGGCTTTACCTTCGCTGAGACCCAGTACTTC.

The rearrangement links TRBV11-2 to TRBJ1-3, with TRBD1 matching 10 bases. The CDR3 covers 16 residues. The ends lost 5 bases at V and 4 bases at J; junction bases unmatched: 8. Germline lookup yields CDR1 SGHAT and CDR2 FQNNGV. CDR3 nucleotides: TGTGCCAGCAGCCCAGTGGGGACAGGGGTCGGAAACACCATATATTTT. Translation gives CASSPVGTGVGNTIYF. The full variable domain, rest sourced from reference TRBV11-2 and TRBJ1-3, is EAGVAQSPRYKIIEKRQSVAFWCNPISGHATLYWYQQILGQGPKLLIQFQNNGVVDDSQLPKDRFSAERLKGVDSTLKIQPAKLEDSAVYLCASSPVGTGVGNTIYFGEGSWLTVV.

This clone was seen a few times. The rearrangement uses TRBV7-9 and TRBJ1-1; a possible D gene is TRBD1 (5 bases). The CDR3 covers 14 residues. The V gene lost 5 bases and the J gene lost 1 base, with 11 bases spanning the gap. CDR1 and CDR2 from the germline V gene are SEHNR and FQNEAQ (reference sequence). CDR3 protein: CASSVDSPNTEAFF. The CDR3 region has the DNA TGTGCCAGCAGCGTAGACAGCCCGAACACTGAAGCTTTCTTT. Full variable domain (missing parts from reference TRBV7-9 and TRBJ1-1): DTGVSQNPRHKITKRGQNVTFRCDPISEHNRLYWYRQTLGQGPEFLTYFQNEAQLEKSRLLSDRFSAERPKGSFSTLEIQRTEQGDSAMYLCASSVDSPNTEAFFGQGTRLTVV.

The chain has TRBV5-1 and TRBJ2-1; TRBD1 aligns across 8 bases. After removal of 3 bases from V and 7 bases from J, the junction contained 12 bases not matched to a gene. This CDR3 spans 16 amino acids. Germline CDR1 reads SGHRS; CDR2 reads YFSETQ. The CDR3 loop is CASSYDSPRTGNEQFF. The CDR3 DNA is TGCGCCAGCAGCTACGATTCCCCCCGGACAGGGAATGAGCAGTTCTTC.

This sequence joins TRBV29-1 and TRBJ2-5; D unclear. Germline CDR1 and CDR2: SQVTM and ANQGSEA. The CDR3 sequence is 11 residues long. Trimming stripped 5 bases from V and 4 bases from J, with 8 bases between. CDR3 in DNA: TGCAGCGTTCTCAACGGAGAGACCCAGTACTTC. Its protein is CSVLNGETQYF. The complete variable domain, with remaining parts taken from reference TRBV29-1 and TRBJ2-5, reads SAVISQKPSRDICQRGTSLTIQCQVDSQVTMMFWYRQQPGQSLTLIATANQGSEATYESGFVIDKFPISRPNLTFSTLTVSNMSPEDSSIYLCSVLNGETQYFGPGTRLLVL.